Below, 27 T cell receptor beta chains from the same sample are listed, as sequenced in a study of T cell changes during pregnancy in multiple sclerosis. TCRdb's copy holds only in-frame clones and misses some; the assay was immunoSEQ multiplex PCR. Found here are 60,000 to 70,000 clones, around 91% of them singletons; the top ten hold 1.3% to 1.5%. This specimen consisted of peripheral blood, obtained in the third trimester of pregnancy. The receptor source for this set is a female donor in good health, enrolled as a control in a pregnancy study.

V gene TRBV27 combines with J gene TRBJ2-3; D might be TRBD2 (7 bases). CDR1 MNHEY and CDR2 SMNVEV come from the germline V gene (reference sequence). This CDR3 spans 17 amino acids. V lost 5 bases to trimming and J lost 0 bases, with 18 bases between them. The CDR3 nucleotides are TGTGCCAGCAGTCCGGGGGGCGGACCCTCTAGCACAGATACGCAGTATTTT. Its translation: CASSPGGGPSSTDTQYF.

V usage is TRBV27 and J usage is TRBJ1-2; 7 bases line up with TRBD1. The V segment lost 6 bases and the J segment 4 bases; nucleotides outside the gene matches: 14. Looked up from germline, CDR1 is MNHEY and CDR2 is SMNVEV (reference sequence). The CDR3 consists of 16 residues. CDR3 sequence: CASRESGTAFFYGYTF. CDR3 bases: TGTGCCAGCAGGGAGAGTGGGACAGCCTTTTTCTATGGCTACACCTTC.

V and J are TRBV18 and TRBJ2-7, with a possible D match to TRBD2 (6 bases). The V gene lost 3 bases and the J gene lost 6 bases, with 9 bases spanning the gap. The CDR3 is 12 residues long. Germline CDR1 KGHSH, CDR2 LQKENI. CDR3 DNA: TGTGCCAGCTCACCGGGGGGAGGCGAGCAGTACTTC. Protein: CASSPGGGEQYF.

This chain links TRBV11-3 with TRBJ1-2; 7 positions agree with TRBD1. The germline V gene has CDR1 SGHNT and CDR2 YENEEA. The trim removed 5 bases at V and 8 bases at J, leaving 8 bases unmatched. This CDR3 region has 13 residues. The CDR3 region is CASSQDRERGYTF. The DNA for the CDR3 is TGTGCCAGCAGCCAAGACAGGGAGAGAGGCTACACCTTC. Combining the CDR3 with reference TRBV11-3 and TRBJ1-2 gives the whole variable domain EAGVVQSPRYKIIEKKQPVAFWCNPISGHNTLYWYLQNLGQGPELLIRYENEEAVDDSQLPKDRFSAERLKGVDSTLKIQPAELGDSAVYLCASSQDRERGYTFGSGTRLTVV.

The chain links TRBV13 to TRBJ2-5; TRBD2 aligns across 8 bases. The CDR3 length is 15 residues. Germline assignment: CDR1 PRHDT and CDR2 FYEKMQ (reference sequence). V lost 5 bases to trimming and J lost 1 base; unmatched junction nucleotides: 6. As DNA, the CDR3 is TGTGCCAGCAGCCCGGGACTAGTGGGCCAAGAGACCCAGTACTTC. It yields the protein CASSPGLVGQETQYF.

The chain employs TRBV4-3 and TRBJ1-2, with D possibly TRBD1 on 5 matching bases. V was cut by 4 bases and J by 6 bases, with 18 bases left in between. The CDR3 is 15 amino acids. The germline V gene has CDR1 LGHNA and CDR2 YSLEER. The CDR3: CASSLTSSGKNGYTF. Written as DNA, the CDR3 is TGCGCCAGCAGCCTCACGTCCTCAGGGAAAAATGGCTACACCTTC.

This rearrangement joins TRBV5-6 to TRBJ1-2, with 8 bases lining up with TRBD1. In germline, CDR1 is SGHDT, CDR2 YYEEEE. J was trimmed by 6 bases and V by 5 bases; bases with no gene match: 21. The CDR3 loop spans 18 amino acids. The CDR3 bases are TGTGCCAGCAGAGCTTGGATTCAGGGGGCGCGGGGTGAGAATGGCTACACCTTC. Translated, it gives CASRAWIQGARGENGYTF.

The sample holds one count of this clone. The V call is TRBV28, the J call TRBJ1-2, with D possibly TRBD1 on 5 matching bases. Trimming pared 7 bases from V and 2 bases from J, leaving 14 bases between. Looked up from germline, CDR1 is MDHEN and CDR2 is SYDVKM. The CDR3 loop spans 14 amino acids. In nucleotides, the CDR3 is TGTGCCAGCATGGCGGGAGGGGCAAACTATGGCTACACCTTC. It specifies CASMAGGANYGYTF.

The chain recombines TRBV6-1 with TRBJ1-5; D might be TRBD1 (5 bases). With 3 bases removed from V and 5 bases from J, the gap between germline ends came to 14 bases. Germline V gene data show CDR1 as MNHNS and CDR2 as SASEGT. The length of the CDR3 is 15 residues. CDR3 coding DNA: TGTGCCAGCAGTGATGGGGGGGAATGGGATCAGCCCCAGCATTTT. Translated, it gives CASSDGGEWDQPQHF.

The chain is built from TRBV6-4 and TRBJ2-1, with 10 nucleotides matching TRBD1. Germline loops: CDR1 MRHNA, CDR2 SNTAGT. This CDR3 is 15 amino acids long. V gave up 2 bases and J gave up 6 bases; unmatched junction bases: 4. CDR3 sequence (DNA): TGTGCCAGCAGTGACGGGACAGGGGAGAGCAATGAGCAGTTCTTC. Protein product: CASSDGTGESNEQFF.

The chain recombines TRBV5-4 with TRBJ2-1; TRBD2 matches at 13 bases. V dropped 4 bases and J dropped 8; count of bases not matched to a gene: 6. Germline CDR1 is SGHNT and CDR2 is YYREEE (reference sequence). The CDR3 runs to 15 residues. This chain's CDR3 is CASSPGLAGLDEQFF. The DNA for the CDR3 is TGTGCCAGCAGCCCGGGACTAGCGGGGTTGGATGAGCAGTTCTTC.

Only one count was recorded for this clone. The chain recombines TRBV7-2 with TRBJ2-5, with 11 nucleotides matching TRBD2. CDR1 is SGHTA and CDR2 is FQGNSA in the germline V gene. This CDR3 region has 15 residues. The ends lost 5 bases at V and 2 bases at J; junction bases unmatched: 4. CDR3 coding DNA: TGTGCCAGCAGCCCTAGCGGGGGGTCTCAAGAGACCCAGTACTTC. It specifies CASSPSGGSQETQYF.

The rearrangement joins TRBV7-2 to TRBJ2-2; D not certain. From germline, CDR1 is SGHTA and CDR2 FQGNSA. V lost 2 bases to trimming and J lost 1 base, with 8 bases between them. The CDR3 has 15 residues. As DNA, the CDR3 is TGTGCCAGCAGCTTATCTCCAGGGAACACCGGGGAGCTGTTTTTT. Amino acids: CASSLSPGNTGELFF. The variable domain in full, with the rest retrieved from reference TRBV7-2 and TRBJ2-2, is GAGVSQSPSNKVTEKGKDVELRCDPISGHTALYWYRQSLGQGLEFLIYFQGNSAPDKSGLPSDRFSAERTGGSVSTLTIQRTQQEDSAVYLCASSLSPGNTGELFFGEGSRLTVL.

V and J are TRBV27 and TRBJ2-5; 8 bases match TRBD1. Germline CDR1 MNHEY, CDR2 SMNVEV (reference sequence). After removal of 3 bases from V and 5 bases from J, the junction contained 8 bases not matched to a gene. This CDR3 contains 15 residues. The DNA for the CDR3 is TGTGCCAGCAGTTTCCGACAGGGGACGGCTGAGACCCAGTACTTC. It specifies CASSFRQGTAETQYF.

The genes are TRBV7-8 and TRBJ1-2; 11 nucleotides line up with TRBD1. The CDR3 length is 15 residues. Germline V gene lookup returns CDR1 SGHVS and CDR2 FQNEAQ. The V gene end was trimmed by 6 bases and the J gene end by 1 base; junction bases not matched to a gene: 4. CDR3 nucleotides: TGTGCCAGCAGTTTGGGGACAGGGGGTAACTATGGCTACACCTTC. It codes for CASSLGTGGNYGYTF.

The chain recombines TRBV7-8 with TRBJ1-5, with D tentatively TRBD1 (5 bases). Germline-derived CDR1 and CDR2 are SGHVS and FQNEAQ. This CDR3 is 14 amino acids long. Trimming removed 2 bases at V and 6 bases at J, with 11 bases between. CDR3 coding DNA: TGTGCCAGCAGCTTACAGGGAATCACTCAGCCCCAGCATTTT. This sequence encodes CASSLQGITQPQHF.

The chain uses TRBV19 and TRBJ2-2, with D possibly matching TRBD2 (6 bases). Germline V gives CDR1 LNHDA, CDR2 SQIVND (reference sequence). The CDR3 contains 15 residues. The germline V and J ends were trimmed by 5 bases and 4 bases, with 14 bases remaining between them. The CDR3 coding sequence is TGTGCCAGTAGTCCATCGGGGGTGATCACCGGGGAGCTGTTTTTT. Translating gives CASSPSGVITGELFF.

This clone was observed once. The J gene is TRBJ1-6, the V gene TRBV7-2; 7 nucleotides align to TRBD1. The CDR3 runs 17 residues. The germline gives CDR1 SGHTA, CDR2 FQGNSA. After removal of 4 bases from V and 10 bases from J, the junction contained 16 bases not matched to a gene. The CDR3 loop reads CASSSRDSWGVGSPLHF. The CDR3 region has the DNA TGTGCCAGCAGCTCGCGGGACAGCTGGGGAGTGGGGTCACCCCTCCACTTT.

This clone appeared a single time. This rearrangement joins TRBV27 to TRBJ1-2; possibly TRBD1 for D (6 bases). Germline V CDR1 and CDR2: MNHEY, SMNVEV (reference sequence). Trimming took off 1 base at V and 4 bases at J, with 10 bases between the two ends. This CDR3 is built from 14 residues. CDR3: CASSLLGGSYGYTF. The CDR3 region has the DNA TGTGCCAGCAGTTTATTAGGGGGAAGCTATGGCTACACCTTC.

This rearrangement joins TRBV9 to TRBJ1-3, with D unclear. V lost 3 bases and J lost 0, with 10 bases in between. Germline CDR1 and CDR2: SGDLS and YYNGEE. This CDR3 has 15 residues. CDR3 protein: CASSATVGSGNTIYF. In DNA form, the CDR3 reads TGTGCCAGCAGCGCCACTGTTGGCTCTGGAAACACCATATATTTT.

The V and J genes are TRBV5-1 and TRBJ1-5; D is unclear. V gave up 2 bases and J gave up 1 base, with 10 bases separating them. From germline, CDR1 is SGHRS and CDR2 YFSETQ. This CDR3 is 15 amino acids long. CDR3 sequence: CASSFSSGSNQPQHF. The CDR3 DNA reads TGCGCCAGCAGCTTCTCCTCGGGGAGCAATCAGCCCCAGCATTTT.

The CDR3 is CASSQSTSPGTDTQYF. The CDR3 DNA is TGCGCCAGCAGTCAATCCACCTCCCCGGGTACAGATACGCAGTATTTT. The V gene is TRBV23-1, the J gene TRBJ2-3; no definite D call. TRBV23-1 is recorded as an ORF, its role being uncertain. The CDR3 is 16 amino acids. With 0 bases removed from V and 3 bases from J, the gap between germline ends came to 13 bases.

The J gene is TRBJ2-7, the V gene TRBV28; the D gene is possibly TRBD2 (5 bases). CDR1 and CDR2 (germline): MDHEN, SYDVKM. Trimming pared 6 bases from V and 4 bases from J, leaving 7 bases between. CDR3 length equals 11 residues. CDR3 in amino acids: CASRRAYEQYF. CDR3 DNA: TGTGCCAGCAGGAGGGCATACGAGCAGTACTTC. The full variable domain, completed using reference TRBV28 and TRBJ2-7, is DVKVTQSSRYLVKRTGEKVFLECVQDMDHENMFWYRQDPGLGLRLIYFSYDVKMKEKGDIPEGYSVSREKKERFSLILESASTNQTSMYLCASRRAYEQYFGPGTRLTVT.

This sequence joins TRBV6-6 and TRBJ1-3, with TRBD1 matching over 7 bases. Germline CDR1 is MNHNY and CDR2 is SVGAGI (reference sequence). The V gene end was trimmed by 9 bases and the J gene end by 0 bases; junction bases not matched to a gene: 5. The CDR3 has 14 amino acids. The CDR3 loop is CASRQGYSGNTIYF. The CDR3 DNA reads TGTGCCAGTAGACAGGGTTACTCTGGAAACACCATATATTTT.

This clone turned up a few times. V usage is TRBV6-5 and J usage is TRBJ2-2; D gene uncertain. The CDR3 runs to 11 residues. Trimming shortened V by 3 bases and J by 7 bases, and 3 bases separated the two germline ends. Per the germline V gene, CDR1 is MNHEY and CDR2 is SVGAGI. CDR3 DNA: TGTGCCAGCAGTTATCTCGGGGAGCTGTTTTTT. Amino acid sequence: CASSYLGELFF.

This clone appeared once. V is TRBV28 and J is TRBJ2-5, with D perhaps matching TRBD1 (6 bases). There are 12 residues in the CDR3. Deletions cut 6 bases from V and 5 bases from J, with 10 bases between. Germline CDR1 MDHEN, CDR2 SYDVKM. The CDR3 reads CASRAGAETQYF. The CDR3 coding sequence is TGTGCCAGCAGAGCAGGGGCTGAGACCCAGTACTTC.

The CDR3: CASSLSFTNTGELFF. CDR3 bases: TGTGCCAGCAGCTTAAGCTTTACGAACACCGGGGAGCTGTTTTTT. V gene TRBV7-2 combines with J gene TRBJ2-2; D gene unclear. The V gene's germline CDR1 is SGHTA and CDR2 FQGNSA. CDR3 length: 15 amino acids. Trimming took off 2 bases at V and 0 bases at J, with 7 bases between the two ends. The full variable domain, rest sourced from reference TRBV7-2 and TRBJ2-2, is GAGVSQSPSNKVTEKGKDVELRCDPISGHTALYWYRQSLGQGLEFLIYFQGNSAPDKSGLPSDRFSAERTGGSVSTLTIQRTQQEDSAVYLCASSLSFTNTGELFFGEGSRLTVL.